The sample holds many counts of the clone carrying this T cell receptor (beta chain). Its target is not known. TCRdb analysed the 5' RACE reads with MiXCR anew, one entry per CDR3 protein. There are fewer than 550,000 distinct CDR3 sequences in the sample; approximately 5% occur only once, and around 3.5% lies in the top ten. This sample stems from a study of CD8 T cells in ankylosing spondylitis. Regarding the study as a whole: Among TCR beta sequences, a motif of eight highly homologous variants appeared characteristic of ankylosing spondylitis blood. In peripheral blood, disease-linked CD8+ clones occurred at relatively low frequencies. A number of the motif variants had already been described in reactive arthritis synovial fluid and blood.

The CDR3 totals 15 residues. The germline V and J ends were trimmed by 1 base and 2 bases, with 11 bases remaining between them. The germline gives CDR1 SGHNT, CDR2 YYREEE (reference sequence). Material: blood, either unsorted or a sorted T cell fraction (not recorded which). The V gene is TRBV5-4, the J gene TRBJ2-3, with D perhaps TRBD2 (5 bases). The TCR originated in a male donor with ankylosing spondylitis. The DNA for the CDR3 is TGTGCCAGCAGCTTGAGGTGGAGGAACACAGATACGCAGTATTTT. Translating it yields CASSLRWRNTDTQYF.